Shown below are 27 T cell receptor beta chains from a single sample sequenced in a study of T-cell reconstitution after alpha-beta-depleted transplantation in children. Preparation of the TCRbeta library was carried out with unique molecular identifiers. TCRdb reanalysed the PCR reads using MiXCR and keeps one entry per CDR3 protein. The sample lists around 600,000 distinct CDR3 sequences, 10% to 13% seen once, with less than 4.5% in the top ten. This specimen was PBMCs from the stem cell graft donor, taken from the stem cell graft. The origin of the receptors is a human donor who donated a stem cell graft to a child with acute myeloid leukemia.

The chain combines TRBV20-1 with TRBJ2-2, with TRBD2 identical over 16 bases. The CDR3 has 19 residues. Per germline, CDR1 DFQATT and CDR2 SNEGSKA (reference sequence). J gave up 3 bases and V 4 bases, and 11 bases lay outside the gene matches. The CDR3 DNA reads TGCAGTGCTACCCCAGGGGGACTAGCGGGAGGGATGTACACCGGGGAGCTGTTTTTT. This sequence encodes CSATPGGLAGGMYTGELFF.

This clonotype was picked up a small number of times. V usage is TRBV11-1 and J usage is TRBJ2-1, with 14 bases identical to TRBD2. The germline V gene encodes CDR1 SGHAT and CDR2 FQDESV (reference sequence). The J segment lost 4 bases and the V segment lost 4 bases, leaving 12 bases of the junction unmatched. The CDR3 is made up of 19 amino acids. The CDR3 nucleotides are TGTGCCAGCAGCTCGTATCCTAGGACTAGCGGGAGGACTTACAATGAGCAGTTCTTC. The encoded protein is CASSSYPRTSGRTYNEQFF.

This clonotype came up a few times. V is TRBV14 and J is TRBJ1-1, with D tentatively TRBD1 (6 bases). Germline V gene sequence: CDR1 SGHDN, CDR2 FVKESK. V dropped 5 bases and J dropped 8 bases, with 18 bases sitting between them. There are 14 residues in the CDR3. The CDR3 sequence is CASSSFLQGGEAFF. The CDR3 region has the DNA TGTGCCAGCAGCTCCTTTTTACAGGGAGGGGAAGCTTTCTTT.

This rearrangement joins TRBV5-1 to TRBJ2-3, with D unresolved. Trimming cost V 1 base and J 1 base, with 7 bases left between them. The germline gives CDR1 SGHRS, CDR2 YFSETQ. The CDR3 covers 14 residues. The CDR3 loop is CASSLPAGTDTQYF. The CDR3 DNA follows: TGCGCCAGCAGCTTGCCGGCGGGCACAGATACGCAGTATTTT.

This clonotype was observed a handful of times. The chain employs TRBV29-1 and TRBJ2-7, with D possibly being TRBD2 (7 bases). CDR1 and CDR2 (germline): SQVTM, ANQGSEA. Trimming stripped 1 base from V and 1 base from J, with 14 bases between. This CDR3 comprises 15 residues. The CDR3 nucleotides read TGCAGCGTTGAAGCTTGGGAGGGGGAGTCCTACGAGCAGTACTTC. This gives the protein CSVEAWEGESYEQYF.

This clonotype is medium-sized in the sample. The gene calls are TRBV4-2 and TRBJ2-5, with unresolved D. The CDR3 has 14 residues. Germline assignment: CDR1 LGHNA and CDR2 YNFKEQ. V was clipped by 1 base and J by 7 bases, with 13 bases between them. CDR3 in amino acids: CASSQVHLSPTQYF. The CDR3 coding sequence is TGTGCCAGCAGCCAAGTTCACCTCTCCCCGACCCAGTACTTC.

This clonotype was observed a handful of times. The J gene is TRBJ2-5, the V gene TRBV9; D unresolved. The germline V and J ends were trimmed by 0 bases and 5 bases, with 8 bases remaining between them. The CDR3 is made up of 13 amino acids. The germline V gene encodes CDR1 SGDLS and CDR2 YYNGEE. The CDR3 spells CASSVGWSETQYF. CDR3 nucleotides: TGTGCCAGCAGCGTAGGCTGGTCGGAGACCCAGTACTTC.

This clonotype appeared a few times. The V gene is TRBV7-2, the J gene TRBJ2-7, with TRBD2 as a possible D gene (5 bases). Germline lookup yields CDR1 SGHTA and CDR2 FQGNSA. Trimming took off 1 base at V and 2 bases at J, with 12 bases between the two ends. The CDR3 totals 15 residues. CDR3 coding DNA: TGTGCCAGCAGCTTAGGGCCAGTCGGGACCTACGAGCAGTACTTC. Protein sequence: CASSLGPVGTYEQYF.

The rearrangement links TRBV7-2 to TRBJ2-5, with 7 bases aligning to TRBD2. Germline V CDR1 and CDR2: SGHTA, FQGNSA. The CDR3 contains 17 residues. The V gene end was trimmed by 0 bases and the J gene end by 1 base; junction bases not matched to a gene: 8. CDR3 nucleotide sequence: TGTGCCAGCAGCTTAGCGCCCCGGGGGGTGACCCAAGAGACCCAGTACTTC. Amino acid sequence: CASSLAPRGVTQETQYF. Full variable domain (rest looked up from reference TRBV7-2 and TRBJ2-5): GAGVSQSPSNKVTEKGKDVELRCDPISGHTALYWYRQSLGQGLEFLIYFQGNSAPDKSGLPSDRFSAERTGGSVSTLTIQRTQQEDSAVYLCASSLAPRGVTQETQYFGPGTRLLVL.

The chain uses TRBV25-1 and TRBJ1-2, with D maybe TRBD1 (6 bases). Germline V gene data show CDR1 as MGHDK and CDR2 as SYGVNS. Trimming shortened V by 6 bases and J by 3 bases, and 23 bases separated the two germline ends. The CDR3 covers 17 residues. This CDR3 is CASRDGRLRDTHYGYTF. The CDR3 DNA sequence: TGTGCCAGCAGGGATGGTCGTCTCCGGGACACCCACTATGGCTACACCTTC.

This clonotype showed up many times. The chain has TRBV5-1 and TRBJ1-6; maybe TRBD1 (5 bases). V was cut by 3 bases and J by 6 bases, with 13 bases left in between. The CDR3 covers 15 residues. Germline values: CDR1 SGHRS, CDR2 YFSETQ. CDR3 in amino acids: CASSSMTGRNSPLHF. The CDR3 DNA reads TGCGCCAGCAGCTCGATGACGGGACGTAATTCACCCCTCCACTTT.

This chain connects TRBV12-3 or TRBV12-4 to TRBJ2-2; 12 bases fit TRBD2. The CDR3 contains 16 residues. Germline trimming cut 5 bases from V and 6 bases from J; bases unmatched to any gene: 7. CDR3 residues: CASSPWTSGEAGELFF. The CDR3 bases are TGTGCCAGCAGTCCATGGACTAGCGGGGAGGCCGGGGAGCTGTTTTTT.

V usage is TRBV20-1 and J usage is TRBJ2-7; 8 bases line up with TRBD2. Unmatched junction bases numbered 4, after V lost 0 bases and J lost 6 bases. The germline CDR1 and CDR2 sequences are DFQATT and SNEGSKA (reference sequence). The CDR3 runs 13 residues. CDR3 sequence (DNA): TGCAGTGCTAGAGATGGGACTAGAGGCGAGCAGTACTTC. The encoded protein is CSARDGTRGEQYF.

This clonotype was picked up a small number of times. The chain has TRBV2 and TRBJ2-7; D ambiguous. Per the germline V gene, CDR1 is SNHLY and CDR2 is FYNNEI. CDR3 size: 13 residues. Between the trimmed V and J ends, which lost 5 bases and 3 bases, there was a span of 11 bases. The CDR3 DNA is TGTGCCAGCAGTCGACTCCTCAGCTACGAGCAGTACTTC. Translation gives CASSRLLSYEQYF.

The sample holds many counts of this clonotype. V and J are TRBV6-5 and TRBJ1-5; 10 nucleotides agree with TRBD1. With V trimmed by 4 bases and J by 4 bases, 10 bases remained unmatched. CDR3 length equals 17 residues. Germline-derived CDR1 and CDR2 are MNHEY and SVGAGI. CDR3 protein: CASSFNPGQGWNQPQHF. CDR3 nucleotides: TGTGCCAGCAGTTTTAATCCGGGACAGGGGTGGAATCAGCCCCAGCATTTT.

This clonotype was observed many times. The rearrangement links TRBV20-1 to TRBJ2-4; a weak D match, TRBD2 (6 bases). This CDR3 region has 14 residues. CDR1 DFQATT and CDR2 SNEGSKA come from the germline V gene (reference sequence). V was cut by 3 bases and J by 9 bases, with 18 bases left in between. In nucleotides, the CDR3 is TGCAGTGCTAGTTCCACCGGGGAGGTCGGCATTCAGTACTTC. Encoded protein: CSASSTGEVGIQYF.

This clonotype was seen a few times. The CDR3 coding sequence is TGTGCCAGCTCACAAGCGACAGGGGAGGGGAATGAGCAGTTCTTC. It specifies CASSQATGEGNEQFF. This chain joins TRBV18 and TRBJ2-1, with D possibly being TRBD1 (8 bases). V lost 4 bases, J lost 7 bases, and 17 bases lay in between. Germline values: CDR1 KGHSH, CDR2 LQKENI. The CDR3 runs 15 residues. The full variable domain, with the rest looked up from reference TRBV18 and TRBJ2-1, is NAGVMQNPRHLVRRRGQEARLRCSPMKGHSHVYWYRQLPEEGLKFMVYLQKENIIDESGMPKERFSAEFPKEGPSILRIQQVVRGDSAAYFCASSQATGEGNEQFFGPGTRLTVL.

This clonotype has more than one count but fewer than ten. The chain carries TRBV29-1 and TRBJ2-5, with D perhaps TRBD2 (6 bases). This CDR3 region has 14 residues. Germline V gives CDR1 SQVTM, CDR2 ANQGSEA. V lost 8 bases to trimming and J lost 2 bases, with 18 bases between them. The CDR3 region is CSIRTRGYQETQYF. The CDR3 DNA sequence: TGCAGCATAAGAACCCGGGGGTATCAAGAGACCCAGTACTTC.

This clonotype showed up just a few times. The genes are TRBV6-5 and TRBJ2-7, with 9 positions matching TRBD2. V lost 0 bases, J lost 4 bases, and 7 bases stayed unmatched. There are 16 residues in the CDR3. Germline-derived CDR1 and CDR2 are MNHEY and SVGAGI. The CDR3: CASSYSAGGPGYEQYF. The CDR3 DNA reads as TGTGCCAGCAGTTACTCGGCGGGAGGGCCGGGTTACGAGCAGTACTTC.

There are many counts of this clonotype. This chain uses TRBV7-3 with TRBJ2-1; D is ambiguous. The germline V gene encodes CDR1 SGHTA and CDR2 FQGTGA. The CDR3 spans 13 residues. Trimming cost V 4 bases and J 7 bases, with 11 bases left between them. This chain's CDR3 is CASSSRFGNEQFF. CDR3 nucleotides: TGTGCCAGCAGCTCCCGTTTTGGGAATGAGCAGTTCTTC.

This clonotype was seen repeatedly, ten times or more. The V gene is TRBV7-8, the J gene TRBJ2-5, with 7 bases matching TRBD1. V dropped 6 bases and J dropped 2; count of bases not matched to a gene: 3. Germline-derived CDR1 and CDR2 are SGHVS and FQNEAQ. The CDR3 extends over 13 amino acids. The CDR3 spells CASRGDSQETQYF. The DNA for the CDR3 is TGTGCCAGCAGAGGGGACAGTCAAGAGACCCAGTACTTC.

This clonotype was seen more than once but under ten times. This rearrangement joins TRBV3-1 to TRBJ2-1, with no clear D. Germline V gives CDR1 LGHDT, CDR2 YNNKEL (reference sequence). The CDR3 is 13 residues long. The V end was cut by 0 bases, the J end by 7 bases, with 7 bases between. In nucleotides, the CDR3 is TGTGCCAGCAGCCAAGACGGAGTTAATGAGCAGTTCTTC. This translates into CASSQDGVNEQFF.

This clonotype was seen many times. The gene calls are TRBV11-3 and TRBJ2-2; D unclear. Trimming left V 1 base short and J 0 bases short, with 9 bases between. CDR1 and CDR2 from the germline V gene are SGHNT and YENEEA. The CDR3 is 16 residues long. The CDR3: CASSLVGPTNTGELFF. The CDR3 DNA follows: TGTGCCAGCAGCTTAGTAGGACCTACGAACACCGGGGAGCTGTTTTTT.

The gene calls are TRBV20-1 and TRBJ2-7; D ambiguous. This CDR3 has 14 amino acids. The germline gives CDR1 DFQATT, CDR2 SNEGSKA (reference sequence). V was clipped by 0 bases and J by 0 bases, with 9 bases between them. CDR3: CSARDRNLSYEQYF. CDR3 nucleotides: TGCAGTGCTAGAGATCGAAACCTCTCCTACGAGCAGTACTTC.

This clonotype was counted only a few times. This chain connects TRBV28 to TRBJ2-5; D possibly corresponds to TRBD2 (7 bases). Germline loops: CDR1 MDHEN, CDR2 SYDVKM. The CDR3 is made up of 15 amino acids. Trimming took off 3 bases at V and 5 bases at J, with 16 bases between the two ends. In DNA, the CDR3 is TGTGCCAGCAGTTTCGGGGGGCTCCCGAGGGAGACCCAGTACTTC. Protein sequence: CASSFGGLPRETQYF. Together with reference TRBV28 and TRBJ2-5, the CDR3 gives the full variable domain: DVKVTQSSRYLVKRTGEKVFLECVQDMDHENMFWYRQDPGLGLRLIYFSYDVKMKEKGDIPEGYSVSREKKERFSLILESASTNQTSMYLCASSFGGLPRETQYFGPGTRLLVL.

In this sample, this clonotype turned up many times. The CDR3 region is CASTTGTTNTGELFF. DNA of the CDR3: TGTGCCAGCACGACGGGGACAACTAACACCGGGGAGCTGTTTTTT. This chain connects TRBV6-5 to TRBJ2-2, with D possibly being TRBD1 (6 bases). V was cut by 7 bases and J by 2 bases, with 14 bases left in between. CDR1 and CDR2 (germline): MNHEY, SVGAGI. CDR3 length: 15 amino acids.

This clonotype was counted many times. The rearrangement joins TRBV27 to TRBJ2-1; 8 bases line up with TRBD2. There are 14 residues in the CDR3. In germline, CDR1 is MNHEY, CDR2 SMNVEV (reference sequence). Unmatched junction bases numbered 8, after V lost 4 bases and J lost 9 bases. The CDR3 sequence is CASSSGTGGAEQFF. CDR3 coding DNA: TGTGCCAGCAGTTCCGGGACGGGAGGGGCTGAGCAGTTCTTC.